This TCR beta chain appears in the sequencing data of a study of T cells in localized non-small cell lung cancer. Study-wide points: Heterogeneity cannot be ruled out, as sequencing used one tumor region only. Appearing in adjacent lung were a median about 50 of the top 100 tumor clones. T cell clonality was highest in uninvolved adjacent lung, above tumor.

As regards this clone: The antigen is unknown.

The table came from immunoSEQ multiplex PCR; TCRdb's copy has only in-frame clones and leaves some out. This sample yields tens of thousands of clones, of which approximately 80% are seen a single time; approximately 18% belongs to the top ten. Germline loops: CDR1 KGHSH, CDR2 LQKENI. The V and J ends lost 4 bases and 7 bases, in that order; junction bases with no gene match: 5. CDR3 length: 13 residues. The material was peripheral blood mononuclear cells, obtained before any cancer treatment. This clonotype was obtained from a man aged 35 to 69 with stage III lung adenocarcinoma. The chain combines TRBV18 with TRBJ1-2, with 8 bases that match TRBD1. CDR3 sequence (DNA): TGTGCCAGCTCACTTCAAGACAGGGGTGGCTACACCTTC. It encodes CASSLQDRGGYTF.